This TCR beta chain was observed in a study of long-term antiretroviral therapy in people with HIV. Study outcomes and limitations: Diversity rose after ART but stayed below transplant donor controls. HIV repertoire CDR3 lengths ranged less widely than those of controls.

Points on this clone: Antigen specificity is unknown.

V shed 3 bases and J shed 6 bases, with 9 bases lying between them. Per the germline V gene, CDR1 is SGHTA and CDR2 is FQGNSA. The length of the CDR3 is 12 residues. Version v3.0 of the immunoSEQ assay was performed at survey level. Measured with immunoSEQ multiplex PCR; TCRdb has only the in-frame clones, and not every one. The sample lists 16,000 or so clones, 85% occurring once. V gene TRBV7-2 combines with J gene TRBJ2-7; tentatively, D is TRBD1 (6 bases). The sequences come from unsorted PBMCs, collected 0.5 years after starting antiretroviral therapy. This receptor was identified in a woman in her thirties or forties with HIV. The CDR3 coding sequence is TGTGCCAGCAGCTTGGACAGATCCGAGCAGTACTTC. This sequence encodes CASSLDRSEQYF. Filled out from reference TRBV7-2 and TRBJ2-7, the complete variable domain reads GAGVSQSPSNKVTEKGKDVELRCDPISGHTALYWYRQSLGQGLEFLIYFQGNSAPDKSGLPSDRFSAERTGGSVSTLTIQRTQQEDSAVYLCASSLDRSEQYFGPGTRLTVT.